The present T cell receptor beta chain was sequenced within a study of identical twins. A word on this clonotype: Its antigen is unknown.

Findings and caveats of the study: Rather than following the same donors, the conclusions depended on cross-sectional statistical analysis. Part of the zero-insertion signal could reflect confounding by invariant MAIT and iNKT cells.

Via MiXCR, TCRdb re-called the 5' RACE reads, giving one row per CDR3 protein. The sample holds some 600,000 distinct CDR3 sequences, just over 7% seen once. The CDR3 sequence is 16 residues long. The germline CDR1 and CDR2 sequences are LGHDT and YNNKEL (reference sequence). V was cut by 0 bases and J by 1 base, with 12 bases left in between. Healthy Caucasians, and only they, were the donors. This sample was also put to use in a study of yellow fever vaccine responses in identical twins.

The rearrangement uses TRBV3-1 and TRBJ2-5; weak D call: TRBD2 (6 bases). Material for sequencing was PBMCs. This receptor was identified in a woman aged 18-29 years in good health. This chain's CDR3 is CASSQDAGSSQETQYF. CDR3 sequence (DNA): TGTGCCAGCAGCCAAGATGCGGGGTCGAGCCAAGAGACCCAGTACTTC.